In its sample, the clone carrying this T cell receptor (beta chain) is medium-sized (0.01 to 0.1%). The antigen is undetermined. MiXCR reprocessed the PCR reads for TCRdb. The top ten clones hold approximately 6.2% of a sample with about 20,000 clones, approximately 12% of them seen once. Thyroid surgery was preceded by no treatment in any patient. This entry is derived from a study of metastatic and nonmetastatic thyroid tumors. In the study overall: Blood and tumor or nodule tissue repertoires from malignant and benign thyroid patients were compared. Regarding the study as a whole: A significant increase in TCR beta diversity was reportedly seen in malignant thyroid tumors relative to benign nodules, in blood and tumor.

The sample taken for sequencing was blood. This TCR was sampled from a male donor with papillary thyroid cancer or a benign thyroid nodule (not recorded which). Some clones in this sample may be carry-over from other donors' samples.

CDR3 sequence reads: CASSLGTNSGNTIYF. CDR3 coding DNA: TGTGCCAGCAGCCTCGGGACAAACTCTGGAAACACCATATATTTT. The chain combines TRBV28 with TRBJ1-3; perhaps TRBD1 as D (6 bases). Trimming removed 6 bases at V and 0 bases at J, with 12 bases between. Germline V lookup: CDR1 MDHEN, CDR2 SYDVKM. The length of the CDR3 is 15 residues. Full variable domain (rest looked up from reference TRBV28 and TRBJ1-3): DVKVTQSSRYLVKRTGEKVFLECVQDMDHENMFWYRQDPGLGLRLIYFSYDVKMKEKGDIPEGYSVSREKKERFSLILESASTNQTSMYLCASSLGTNSGNTIYFGEGSWLTVV.